The 10 T cell receptor beta chains reported below all come from one sample, sequenced in a study of T-cell reconstitution after alpha-beta-depleted transplantation in children. Unique molecular identifiers were incorporated when the TCRbeta library was constructed. TCRdb independently ran MiXCR on the PCR reads; one entry per CDR3 protein. The sample contains 500,000 to 650,000 distinct CDR3 sequences, 10% to 15% of which appear only once. The sequencing used PBMCs, mostly from graft donor cells, collected 360 days after TCRalphabeta/CD19-depleted stem cell transplant. All receptors come from a male patient younger than 18 who had a stem cell transplant for acute myeloid leukemia, so the T cells may come from the graft donor.

The V gene is TRBV4-3, the J gene TRBJ2-1; no definite D call. The CDR3 runs 13 residues. Trimming cost V 1 base and J 5 bases, with 6 bases left between them. Germline V gene data show CDR1 as LGHNA and CDR2 as YSLEER. CDR3 nucleotides: TGCGCCAGCAGCCAAGGAATCCACAATGAGCAGTTCTTC. Translation gives CASSQGIHNEQFF.

The V and J genes are TRBV27 and TRBJ2-3; tentative D call: TRBD2 (6 bases). The V and J ends lost 11 bases and 2 bases respectively, with 17 bases between them. CDR1 and CDR2 from the germline V gene are MNHEY and SMNVEV (reference sequence). CDR3 length: 14 amino acids. CDR3 nucleotide sequence: TGTGCCTGCCAACCGGACTACTACACAGATACGCAGTATTTT. Residues: CACQPDYYTDTQYF.

This clonotype has ten or more counts. The rearrangement joins TRBV27 to TRBJ2-5, with D possibly matching TRBD1 (6 bases). The CDR3 length is 14 residues. The germline CDR1 and CDR2 sequences are MNHEY and SMNVEV (reference sequence). Trimming stripped 3 bases from V and 5 bases from J, with 13 bases between. The CDR3 DNA reads TGTGCCAGCAGTTTTTGGTCAGGGGAGGAGACCCAGTACTTC. This translates into CASSFWSGEETQYF.

This clonotype was found a few times. The chain employs TRBV6-2 or TRBV6-3 and TRBJ2-1; TRBD1 matches 7 bases. The CDR3 sequence is 19 residues long. Germline V gene lookup returns CDR1 MNHEY and CDR2 SVGEGT. V dropped 6 bases and J dropped 10; count of bases not matched to a gene: 27. Written as DNA, the CDR3 is TGTGCCAGCAGCTCCCTGACAGGGCTTCCAACCTTAGGTTCCCGGGAGCAGTTCTTC. Its translation: CASSSLTGLPTLGSREQFF.

The sample holds many counts of this clonotype. The chain is built from TRBV5-1 and TRBJ2-1, with D hard to call. CDR3 length: 15 amino acids. Trimming took off 0 bases at V and 0 bases at J, with 7 bases between the two ends. The germline V gene encodes CDR1 SGHRS and CDR2 YFSETQ. The chain's CDR3 is CASSLVDNSYNEQFF. CDR3 nucleotide sequence: TGCGCCAGCAGCTTGGTAGACAACTCCTACAATGAGCAGTTCTTC.

This sequence joins TRBV7-9 and TRBJ2-7; D is ambiguous. The germline CDR1 and CDR2 sequences are SEHNR and FQNEAQ (reference sequence). V lost 5 bases and J lost 7, with 12 bases in between. CDR3 length: 12 residues. The CDR3 here is CASSPNILEQYF. Written as DNA, the CDR3 is TGTGCCAGCAGCCCCAACATCTTGGAGCAGTACTTC.

This clonotype was detected ten times or more. The chain combines TRBV11-2 with TRBJ2-7; 9 bases match TRBD2. V trimming: 1 base; J trimming: 2 bases; junction bases outside the gene matches: 6. The CDR3 consists of 16 residues. Per germline, CDR1 SGHAT and CDR2 FQNNGV. CDR3 in DNA: TGTGCCAGCAGCTTAGCCCTAGCGGGACCGACCTACGAGCAGTACTTC. Encoded protein: CASSLALAGPTYEQYF.

In this sample, this clonotype turned up a few times. The chain carries TRBV28 and TRBJ1-1, with a weak D call TRBD1 (6 bases). Germline-derived CDR1 and CDR2 are MDHEN and SYDVKM. The CDR3 has 15 amino acids. The V end lost 2 bases, the J end lost 5 bases, and 15 bases lay between the germline ends. CDR3 nucleotides: TGTGCCAGCAGTTTAGGGCGGGGGCTGGGTACTGAAGCTTTCTTT. Translation gives CASSLGRGLGTEAFF.

Ten or more counts support this clonotype. The chain is built from TRBV6-4 and TRBJ2-2, with D perhaps matching TRBD2 (5 bases). Germline V gene data show CDR1 as MRHNA and CDR2 as SNTAGT. The CDR3 length is 17 residues. The ends were cut back, 3 bases at V and 4 bases at J, with 18 bases in the middle. CDR3 in DNA: TGTGCCAGCAGTGAGACGTCGGCGGGTATTTTCACCGGGGAGCTGTTTTTT. Translation: CASSETSAGIFTGELFF.

This clonotype turned up a few times. The rearrangement joins TRBV6-5 to TRBJ2-5, with 9 positions matching TRBD2. From germline, CDR1 is MNHEY and CDR2 SVGAGI. V trimming: 2 bases; J trimming: 2 bases; junction bases outside the gene matches: 3. The CDR3 covers 15 residues. The DNA for the CDR3 is TGTGCCAGCAGTTACGGGGGACTAGCACAAGAGACCCAGTACTTC. It encodes CASSYGGLAQETQYF.